Below, 27 T cell receptor beta chains from the same sample are listed, as sequenced in a study of blood T cell repertoires in COVID-19. Some clones are missing from TCRdb's copy, which holds only in-frame ones; the method was immunoSEQ multiplex PCR. The sample holds 55,000 to 65,000 clones, 75% to 90% seen once. The sample consisted of peripheral blood. These receptors all stem from a man in his thirties or forties with COVID-19, enrolled during active disease.

The chain joins TRBV19 to TRBJ1-5; weak D call: TRBD1 (5 bases). This CDR3 has 19 residues. The germline CDR1 and CDR2 sequences are LNHDA and SQIVND (reference sequence). The V gene lost 6 bases and the J gene lost 1 base, with 25 bases spanning the gap. CDR3 protein: CASRSPGLAVSESNQPQHF. In DNA, the CDR3 is TGTGCCAGTAGGAGTCCGGGACTCGCCGTTAGCGAGAGCAATCAGCCCCAGCATTTT.

This chain joins TRBV5-5 and TRBJ2-3; the match to TRBD2 covers 15 bases. The CDR3 has 20 residues. Germline V gene data show CDR1 as SGHKS and CDR2 as YYEKEE (reference sequence). Trimming at V came to 5 bases and at J to 0 bases, leaving 13 bases not matched to a gene. In DNA form, the CDR3 reads TGTGCCAGCAGGGTGGCCGGACTAGCGGGAGGGGGCCCTAGCACAGATACGCAGTATTTT. It specifies CASRVAGLAGGGPSTDTQYF.

The V call is TRBV5-4, the J call TRBJ2-5, with 7 bases matching TRBD1. The length of the CDR3 is 14 residues. Germline values: CDR1 SGHNT, CDR2 YYREEE (reference sequence). V shed 4 bases, J shed 3 bases, and the junction held 6 bases outside the gene matches. The CDR3 region is CASSPRGPEETQYF. CDR3 bases: TGTGCCAGCAGCCCGAGGGGGCCAGAAGAGACCCAGTACTTC.

V gene TRBV30 combines with J gene TRBJ2-5; tentative D call: TRBD1 (5 bases). The V end was cut by 3 bases, the J end by 2 bases, with 10 bases between. There are 13 residues in the CDR3. Germline values: CDR1 GTSNPN, CDR2 SVGIG (reference sequence). CDR3 sequence: CAWRRQPQETQYF. The CDR3, as DNA: TGTGCCTGGAGGCGACAGCCTCAAGAGACCCAGTACTTC.

In its sample, this clone was seen once. V and J are TRBV6-1 and TRBJ2-7; 7 bases match TRBD2. This CDR3 is 16 amino acids long. The V and J ends lost 2 bases and 3 bases, in that order; junction bases with no gene match: 10. In germline, CDR1 is MNHNS, CDR2 SASEGT. CDR3 in amino acids: CASSERASGGGYEQYF. The CDR3 DNA sequence: TGTGCCAGCAGTGAACGGGCTAGCGGAGGAGGCTACGAGCAGTACTTC.

This clone has a handful of counts. The CDR3 nucleotides are TGTGCCAGCAGCGCCCCAGGGAAGGGGCCCCTCCACTTT. This codes for CASSAPGKGPLHF. The rearrangement links TRBV9 to TRBJ1-6; D might be TRBD1 (5 bases). The germline CDR1 and CDR2 sequences are SGDLS and YYNGEE. The CDR3 length is 13 residues. Trimming left V 3 bases short and J 13 bases short, with 14 bases between.

The rearrangement joins TRBV28 to TRBJ2-5; 11 nucleotides match TRBD2. Trimming removed 8 bases from V and 1 base from J; junction bases left unmatched: 18. The germline CDR1 and CDR2 sequences are MDHEN and SYDVKM. This CDR3 is 19 amino acids long. This chain's CDR3 is CASYGPGTSGLWAQETQYF. The CDR3 DNA follows: TGTGCCAGCTATGGGCCCGGGACTAGCGGTCTTTGGGCCCAAGAGACCCAGTACTTC.

The CDR3 region is CASSQIRTVEQYF. As DNA, the CDR3 is TGTGCCAGCAGCCAAATAAGGACAGTTGAGCAGTACTTC. This chain uses TRBV14 with TRBJ2-7; D perhaps matches TRBD1 (6 bases). The CDR3 spans 13 residues. Looked up from germline, CDR1 is SGHDN and CDR2 is FVKESK. Trimming shortened V by 2 bases and J by 7 bases, and 12 bases separated the two germline ends.

This clone occurred once. The CDR3 nucleotides read TGTGCCAGCCCCCCCCTTACCGGGACAGTGGAAGGCGAGCAGTACTTC. It yields the protein CASPPLTGTVEGEQYF. The V and J genes are TRBV28 and TRBJ2-7; the match to TRBD1 covers 7 bases. This CDR3 has 16 residues. V lost 8 bases and J lost 6; bases outside the gene matches: 19. Germline CDR1 MDHEN, CDR2 SYDVKM.

The rearrangement uses TRBV10-3 and TRBJ2-2, with 8 bases matching TRBD1. The CDR3 loop spans 15 amino acids. CDR1 and CDR2 from the germline V gene are ENHRY and SYGVKD. J was trimmed by 1 base and V by 6 bases; bases with no gene match: 4. CDR3 loop: CAISPGTGNTGELFF. The CDR3 nucleotides read TGTGCCATCAGCCCGGGGACAGGGAACACCGGGGAGCTGTTTTTT.

The V call is TRBV7-2, the J call TRBJ2-7; 14 bases are shared with TRBD2. Looked up from germline, CDR1 is SGHTA and CDR2 is FQGNSA. There are 18 residues in the CDR3. J gave up 5 bases and V 3 bases, and 12 bases lay outside the gene matches. The CDR3 nucleotides read TGTGCCAGCAGCTTCAGGAGGGGGACTAGCGGGAGTGGCAACGAGCAGTACTTC. Translating gives CASSFRRGTSGSGNEQYF.

This clone was observed many times. The rearrangement joins TRBV4-2 to TRBJ2-7, with 13 bases lining up with TRBD2. Germline trimming cut 1 base from V and 3 bases from J; bases unmatched to any gene: 0. CDR3 length equals 15 residues. Germline V lookup: CDR1 LGHNA, CDR2 YNFKEQ. Here the CDR3 reads CASSQGLAGGYEQYF. In DNA, the CDR3 is TGTGCCAGCAGCCAAGGACTAGCGGGAGGCTACGAGCAGTACTTC.

The V and J genes are TRBV24-1 and TRBJ2-5; maybe TRBD2 (5 bases). The CDR3 sequence is 14 residues long. Germline V CDR1 and CDR2: KGHDR, SFDVKD. The germline V and J ends were trimmed by 2 bases and 5 bases, with 11 bases remaining between them. The DNA for the CDR3 is TGTGCCACCAGTGATTATGATAGCGAGGAGACCCAGTACTTC. It is translated as CATSDYDSEETQYF.

V gene TRBV6-2 or TRBV6-3 combines with J gene TRBJ2-1; TRBD2 matches at 7 bases. The germline V gene encodes CDR1 MNHEY and CDR2 SVGEGT. Trimming took 2 bases from V and 4 from J; bases not matched to a gene: 11. This CDR3 is 17 amino acids long. The CDR3 region has the DNA TGTGCCAGCAGTTACCCCCTGGGAGGGCCGGATTACAATGAGCAGTTCTTC. Protein product: CASSYPLGGPDYNEQFF.

The rearrangement links TRBV27 to TRBJ2-7; D is possibly TRBD1 (5 bases). Trimming left V 3 bases short and J 2 bases short, with 11 bases between. This CDR3 spans 14 amino acids. Germline-derived CDR1 and CDR2 are MNHEY and SMNVEV (reference sequence). CDR3 bases: TGTGCCAGCAGTTTTCGAGACAGAGCCTACGAGCAGTACTTC. Translating gives CASSFRDRAYEQYF.

This clone occurred a few times. The chain carries TRBV24-1 and TRBJ2-7; a weak D match, TRBD2 (7 bases). The CDR3 runs to 15 residues. Germline V lookup: CDR1 KGHDR, CDR2 SFDVKD. Trimming stripped 3 bases from V and 4 bases from J, with 15 bases between. The DNA of the CDR3 is TGTGCCACCAGTGATAGCGGGGAGGGGGGTTACGAGCAGTACTTC. Protein sequence: CATSDSGEGGYEQYF.

The J gene is TRBJ2-3, the V gene TRBV5-8; D is unresolved. Germline CDR1 reads SGHTS; CDR2 reads YDEGEE. The V end was cut by 1 base, the J end by 1 base, with 10 bases between. The CDR3 spans 15 residues. For the CDR3, the DNA is TGTGCCAGCAGCTTGAAGTTATCGGGCACAGATACGCAGTATTTT. Translated, it gives CASSLKLSGTDTQYF.

V usage is TRBV19 and J usage is TRBJ1-2, with a weak D call TRBD1 (5 bases). V lost 4 bases to trimming and J lost 4 bases, with 13 bases between them. Looked up from germline, CDR1 is LNHDA and CDR2 is SQIVND (reference sequence). This CDR3 has 14 amino acids. The CDR3 nucleotides are TGTGCCAGTAGTAGACAGAAAAGTTCCTATGGCTACACCTTC. Its translation: CASSRQKSSYGYTF.

This chain links TRBV7-2 with TRBJ1-2, with D possibly TRBD1 on 6 matching bases. The CDR3 sequence is 16 residues long. V was cut by 7 bases and J by 0 bases, with 18 bases left in between. Germline V gives CDR1 SGHTA, CDR2 FQGNSA. In nucleotides, the CDR3 is TGTGCCAGCACCCAACAGGGTTCTTTGACTAACTATGGCTACACCTTC. Protein sequence: CASTQQGSLTNYGYTF.

The chain uses TRBV3-1 (or the pseudogene TRBV3-2) and TRBJ2-3; D is ambiguous. The length of the CDR3 is 14 residues. Germline assignment: CDR1 LGHDT and CDR2 YNNKEL (reference sequence). V was trimmed by 2 bases and J by 4 bases, leaving 10 bases between them. CDR3 bases: TGTGCCAGCAGCCAAACCTCATACTCAGATACGCAGTATTTT. Translated: CASSQTSYSDTQYF.

This chain joins TRBV12-3 or TRBV12-4 and TRBJ1-5; D gene unclear. Trimming removed 3 bases at V and 3 bases at J, with 3 bases between. The CDR3 sequence is 12 residues long. CDR3 sequence reads: CASSFNNQPQHF. CDR3 coding DNA: TGTGCCAGCAGTTTTAACAATCAGCCCCAGCATTTT.

V gene TRBV19 combines with J gene TRBJ2-2; a possible D gene is TRBD2 (6 bases). Germline V gives CDR1 LNHDA, CDR2 SQIVND (reference sequence). The CDR3 consists of 16 residues. V dropped 6 bases and J dropped 5 bases, with 19 bases sitting between them. The CDR3 nucleotides are TGTGCCAGTAGGGAAGAGGGGACTCGGAGGACCGGGGAGCTGTTTTTT. Protein sequence: CASREEGTRRTGELFF.

This chain joins TRBV24-1 and TRBJ2-2; D is unclear. The ends were cut back, 0 bases at V and 5 bases at J, with 3 bases in the middle. This CDR3 spans 13 amino acids. Germline CDR1 KGHDR, CDR2 SFDVKD. The CDR3 DNA reads as TGTGCCACCAGTGATTTGCCGACCGGGGAGCTGTTTTTT. The encoded protein is CATSDLPTGELFF.

The rearrangement uses TRBV14 and TRBJ2-3; D possibly corresponds to TRBD2 (6 bases). The CDR3 extends over 13 amino acids. Trimming took off 1 base at V and 6 bases at J, with 8 bases between the two ends. CDR1 and CDR2 (germline): SGHDN, FVKESK. CDR3 nucleotides: TGTGCCAGCAGCCAAGTGGGGGGTGATACGCAGTATTTT. Amino acid sequence: CASSQVGGDTQYF. Full variable domain (rest looked up from reference TRBV14 and TRBJ2-3): EAGVTQFPSHSVIEKGQTVTLRCDPISGHDNLYWYRRVMGKEIKFLLHFVKESKQDESGMPNNRFLAERTGGTYSTLKVQPAELEDSGVYFCASSQVGGDTQYFGPGTRLTVL.

The rearrangement uses TRBV4-3 and TRBJ2-7, with a tentative D call TRBD1 (7 bases). Trimming cost V 0 bases and J 7 bases, with 16 bases left between them. The CDR3 is 15 residues long. Germline V gives CDR1 LGHNA, CDR2 YSLEER. This CDR3 is CASSQDAGTAVEQYF. Here the CDR3 DNA reads TGCGCCAGCAGCCAAGATGCGGGGACAGCCGTGGAGCAGTACTTC.

V gene TRBV18 combines with J gene TRBJ2-3; 8 nucleotides agree with TRBD2. This CDR3 is 16 amino acids long. Trimming took 3 bases from V and 0 from J; bases not matched to a gene: 5. In germline, CDR1 is KGHSH, CDR2 LQKENI. The CDR3 reads CASSPTASGSTDTQYF. CDR3 nucleotides: TGTGCCAGCTCACCGACCGCTAGCGGGAGCACAGATACGCAGTATTTT.

The chain joins TRBV2 to TRBJ2-1; 10 bases line up with TRBD2. Germline CDR1 and CDR2: SNHLY and FYNNEI. The J segment lost 7 bases and the V segment lost 3 bases, leaving 9 bases of the junction unmatched. The CDR3 sequence is 16 residues long. CDR3 bases: TGTGCCAGCAGTGACCCTGTAGCGGGAGGAGGGAATGAGCAGTTCTTC. It yields the protein CASSDPVAGGGNEQFF.